The clone carrying this T cell receptor beta chain appeared a few times. Its antigen remains unidentified. This sample stems from a study of identical twins. Overall study findings and caveats: Invariant populations such as MAIT and iNKT cells could partly muddle zero-insertion analyses. Instead of following the same donors, the conclusions were based on cross-sectional statistical analysis. Insertions were reduced in abundant cord blood beta clonotypes but not in memory repertoires.

Trimming stripped 1 base from V and 1 base from J, with 9 bases between. The germline V gene has CDR1 SGHTA and CDR2 FQGNSA. The CDR3 loop spans 15 amino acids. A template switching step contributed a universal primer site, while unique molecular identifiers were present in the cDNA. TCRdb analysed the 5' RACE reads with MiXCR anew, one entry per CDR3 protein. The data show 1.5 million to 2 million distinct CDR3 sequences, with under 35% seen just once and about 0.3% held by the top ten. The V gene is TRBV7-2, the J gene TRBJ2-3; D remains ambiguous. This clonotype was sampled from a newborn girl in good health. The specimen was cord blood. The CDR3 sequence is CASSLGVFGTDTQYF. CDR3 in DNA: TGTGCCAGCAGCTTAGGTGTATTCGGCACAGATACGCAGTATTTT.